The sequence of this T cell receptor beta chain was determined in a study of blood T cells in healthy people across ages. Sample-barcoded 5' priming and a J-beta primer mix drove a second PCR of roughly 6 to 12 cycles. TCRdb reanalysed the 5' RACE reads using MiXCR and keeps one entry per CDR3 protein. The sample lists over 1,500,000 distinct CDR3 sequences, about two fifths occurring once. The TCR originated in a human donor in good health. Sequencing was performed on blood.

CDR3 bases: TGTGCCAGCAGCTTAGTTGAGGGGGAAGGCTACACCTTC. This codes for CASSLVEGEGYTF. The chain uses TRBV7-2 and TRBJ1-2, with D maybe TRBD1 (6 bases). From germline, CDR1 is SGHTA and CDR2 FQGNSA. This CDR3 has 13 amino acids. Trimming shortened V by 1 base and J by 8 bases, and 11 bases separated the two germline ends.